This TCR beta chain was observed in a study of blood T cell repertoires in COVID-19. About the study: Sample material is recorded as cDNA or gDNA derived from T cells, B-cell-depleted T cells, or PBMCs.

During active infection, Seattle patients enrolled and were then monitored through disease. Per the original methods: Reference gene primer amplification gave estimated nucleated cell counts. Produced via immunoSEQ multiplex PCR; TCRdb's table is partial and in-frame only. Clone size and the V and J calls come from that table; the DNA yielded D and trimming. This table has fewer than 450,000 clones, about 89% appearing once. The CDR3 contains 16 residues. Germline CDR1 is KGHDR and CDR2 is SFDVKD. The V gene end was trimmed by 2 bases and the J gene end by 10 bases; junction bases not matched to a gene: 12.

The sequence was obtained from a woman aged 50 to 65 with COVID-19, enrolled during active disease. The genes are TRBV24-1 and TRBJ2-1; TRBD1 matches at 8 bases. The specimen was peripheral blood. The CDR3 protein is CATSDSSRTGRREQFF. The CDR3 DNA sequence: TGTGCCACCAGTGATTCTAGCAGGACAGGGCGGAGGGAGCAGTTCTTC.